The T cell receptor beta chain described here comes from a study of post-analysis software for immune sequencing data. Presence of unique molecular identifiers characterized the TCR beta cDNA libraries. Via MiXCR, TCRdb re-called the PCR reads, giving one row per CDR3 protein. The sample lists 500,000 to 600,000 distinct CDR3 sequences; roughly 45% were seen once. Study findings and constraints: Roughly five TRBV segments, including TRBV5-6, TRBV5-1 and TRBV20-1, were more frequent in patients than controls. Significantly lower normalized Chao1 diversity was found in patients with multiple sclerosis relative to controls. F measure grouped same-batch samples tightly together.

Germline V gene sequence: CDR1 KGHDR, CDR2 SFDVKD. The CDR3 is 16 residues long. The germline V and J ends were trimmed by 5 bases and 4 bases, with 17 bases remaining between them. This clonotype was counted between two and nine times. As yet, its antigen is unknown. J is TRBJ2-4 and V is TRBV24-1; possible D gene TRBD1, 7 bases. The sequenced material came from blood. The sequence came from a girl aged 5-17 years with multiple sclerosis. The CDR3 here is CATSGSGGTAKNIQYF. The CDR3 DNA sequence: TGTGCCACCAGTGGGAGCGGAGGGACAGCGAAAAACATTCAGTACTTC.